The clone carrying this T cell receptor delta chain was observed a handful of times. Its antigen is undetermined. These data belong to a study of Vδ1+ human thymocytes. Notes on the study in general: Despite high sort purity, 20% to 25% of thymic T cell receptor delta sequences were Vdelta2. In the thymus, TRG and TRD repertoires looked highly polyclonal with Gaussian CDR3 lengths.

V lost 8 bases and J 0 bases, leaving 28 bases between the germline ends. Germline CDR1 is TSWWSYY and CDR2 is QGS. The CDR3 is made up of 19 amino acids. Sequences come from RNA converted to cDNA by reverse transcription. Multiplex PCR used pooled V-gene forward primers and a constant-region reverse primer to amplify CDR3s. TCRdb reapplied CATT to the multiplex PCR reads. This sample has about 25,000 delta-chain clones; 25% to 30% occur once, and the top ten carry around 1.5%. After alphabeta T cell depletion, CD3+ Vdelta1+ Vdelta2- thymocytes were sorted. Sorted Vdelta1+ thymocytes were about 97% to 99.6% pure.

V gene TRDV1 combines with J gene TRDJ1, with D perhaps matching TRDD3 (7 bases). This receptor was taken from a boy under two years old who had congenital heart surgery. Sequencing used Vdelta1+ gamma-delta thymocytes from the thymus. The subset denotes: FACS-sorted CD3+ TCRalphabeta- TCRVdelta1+ TCRVdelta2- thymocytes. The CDR3 loop reads CALSYPYWGPPGYTDKLIF. CDR3 DNA: TGTGCTCTTTCCTACCCCTACTGGGGTCCCCCTGGATACACCGATAAACTCATCTTT.